This paragraph covers one T cell receptor beta chain sequence. One end of the junction varies from germline; a read error may be responsible. This CDR3 is built from 14 residues. Germline CDR1 reads DFQATT; CDR2 reads SNEGSKA (reference sequence). The use of a sample-barcoded 5' primer and a J-beta primer mix characterized a second PCR of roughly 7 to 11 cycles. TCRdb passed the 5' RACE reads through MiXCR, listing each CDR3 protein once. In the table there are roughly 1.5 million distinct CDR3 sequences, 42% of which are singletons. This sample stems from a study of blood T cells in healthy people across ages.

The sequencing input was blood. The chain recombines TRBV20-1 with TRBJ1-1; no definite D call. The sequence was collected from a young woman in good health. For the CDR3, the DNA is TGCAGTGCTAGAGATGGGCGGGTGAACACTGTAGCTTTCTTT. Amino acids: CSARDGRVNTVAFF.